This T cell receptor (beta chain) is from a study of identical twins. This clonotype showed up many times. V was trimmed by 4 bases and J by 5 bases, leaving 12 bases between them. CDR1 and CDR2 (germline): SGDLS, YYNGEE. The CDR3 runs to 14 residues. TCRdb redid the calling of the 5' RACE reads with MiXCR, one entry per CDR3 protein. Among 250,000 or so distinct CDR3 sequences, around 6.6% were seen once, and the ten largest hold roughly 3.4%. A further study also used this sample, focusing on yellow fever vaccine responses in identical twins.

The sequenced material came from memory (CD45RO+) T cells sorted from blood. The source is a woman between 18 and 29 years old in good health. The chain combines TRBV9 with TRBJ2-2; no firm D call. The CDR3 protein is CASSPLRPTGELFF. The CDR3 coding sequence is TGTGCCAGCAGCCCACTAAGGCCTACCGGGGAGCTGTTTTTT.